Listed here are 27 T cell receptor beta chains from one sample, sequenced in a study of T-cell memory formation after mild COVID-19. TCRdb recomputed calls from the 5' RACE reads with MiXCR, one row per CDR3 protein. The table lists a few hundred thousand distinct CDR3 sequences, 16% of them singletons, with roughly 23% in the top ten. Sequenced sample: PBMCs or a T cell subset sorted from them (not recorded which). The receptors originated from a man aged 18 to 29 who had mild COVID-19 (a few samples of this study predate the infection). Cell type and time point are not known.

The chain is built from TRBV15 and TRBJ2-5, with TRBD1 identical over 9 bases. The V and J ends lost 0 bases and 4 bases, in that order; junction bases with no gene match: 3. Germline V gene lookup returns CDR1 LNHNV and CDR2 YYDKDF (reference sequence). This CDR3 region has 15 residues. The CDR3, as DNA: TGTGCCACCAGCAGAGACCGACAGGGGGGAGAGACCCAGTACTTC. Protein sequence: CATSRDRQGGETQYF.

CDR3 nucleotide sequence: TGTGCCAGCAGCTCTATCGCCGGGACAGGCGGCCCGACTAATGAAAAACTGTTTTTT. This translates into CASSSIAGTGGPTNEKLFF. The chain joins TRBV27 to TRBJ1-4, with 8 nucleotides matching TRBD1. Germline loops: CDR1 MNHEY, CDR2 SMNVEV (reference sequence). This CDR3 region has 19 residues. Trimming cost V 6 bases and J 2 bases; bases outside gene matches: 17.

J is TRBJ1-1 and V is TRBV6-5; 8 bases are a match to TRBD1. Per germline, CDR1 MNHEY and CDR2 SVGAGI. Trimming removed 6 bases from V and 1 base from J; junction bases left unmatched: 4. There are 14 residues in the CDR3. In DNA form, the CDR3 reads TGTGCCAGCAGAAGAGGGACAGGGAACACTGAAGCTTTCTTT. Protein product: CASRRGTGNTEAFF.

The chain links TRBV3-1 to TRBJ1-1; no firm D call. The CDR3 is 15 residues long. CDR1 is LGHDT, CDR2 YNNKEL, per germline (reference sequence). V lost 1 base and J lost 1, with 10 bases in between. The CDR3 DNA follows: TGTGCCAGCAGCCAAGGAGGCGGGAGGAACACTGAAGCTTTCTTT. Translated: CASSQGGGRNTEAFF.

In its sample, this clonotype was seen a few times. The genes are TRBV5-1 and TRBJ2-5; D remains ambiguous. This CDR3 comprises 13 residues. Trimming cost V 0 bases and J 4 bases, with 7 bases left between them. Germline V gene data show CDR1 as SGHRS and CDR2 as YFSETQ. Here the CDR3 reads CASSLALGETQYF. For the CDR3, the DNA is TGCGCCAGCAGCTTGGCCCTGGGAGAGACCCAGTACTTC.

This clonotype has just a few counts. The chain recombines TRBV24-1 with TRBJ2-3; weak D call: TRBD1 (6 bases). V gave up 3 bases and J gave up 4 bases, with 10 bases separating them. Germline V gene lookup returns CDR1 KGHDR and CDR2 SFDVKD. The CDR3 runs to 14 residues. Written as DNA, the CDR3 is TGTGCCACCAGTGATAAGGGGGTAGCAGATACGCAGTATTTT. Translation: CATSDKGVADTQYF.

The chain links TRBV19 to TRBJ2-3; D ambiguous. With 6 bases removed from V and 1 base from J, the gap between germline ends came to 8 bases. Germline values: CDR1 LNHDA, CDR2 SQIVND (reference sequence). The CDR3 sequence is 13 residues long. CDR3 region: CASRDGGTDTQYF. CDR3 in DNA: TGTGCCAGTAGGGACGGAGGCACAGATACGCAGTATTTT.

This clonotype was counted only a few times. As DNA, the CDR3 is TGCGCCAGCAGCCCACCCGGGGGGATCACAGATACGCAGTATTTT. Its translation: CASSPPGGITDTQYF. The chain is built from TRBV5-1 and TRBJ2-3, with 7 nucleotides matching TRBD2. Germline CDR1 and CDR2: SGHRS and YFSETQ. V shed 4 bases, J shed 2 bases, and the junction held 7 bases outside the gene matches. This CDR3 contains 15 residues. The entire variable domain, with the rest obtained from reference TRBV5-1 and TRBJ2-3, is as follows: KAGVTQTPRYLIKTRGQQVTLSCSPISGHRSVSWYQQTPGQGLQFLFEYFSETQRNKGNFPGRFSGRQFSNSRSEMNVSTLELGDSALYLCASSPPGGITDTQYFGPGTRLTVL.

The chain uses TRBV7-2 and TRBJ2-5; tentatively, D is TRBD2 (6 bases). Germline V gives CDR1 SGHTA, CDR2 FQGNSA. This CDR3 is 14 amino acids long. The V end was cut by 4 bases, the J end by 7 bases, with 16 bases between. The CDR3 region has the DNA TGTGCCAGCAGCTCAATGCCGGACGGGGGGACCCAGTACTTC. Its translation is CASSSMPDGGTQYF.

The genes are TRBV30 and TRBJ2-3; D gene unclear. Trimming removed 0 bases from V and 6 bases from J, with 4 bases in between. Germline CDR1 and CDR2: GTSNPN and SVGIG (reference sequence). The CDR3 has 11 amino acids. The chain's CDR3 is CAWSVSDTQYF. As DNA, the CDR3 is TGTGCCTGGAGTGTGTCGGATACGCAGTATTTT.

This clonotype was recorded many times. V gene TRBV20-1 combines with J gene TRBJ1-2, with 12 bases identical to TRBD1. Trimming removed 2 bases from V and 3 bases from J; junction bases left unmatched: 7. Germline values: CDR1 DFQATT, CDR2 SNEGSKA (reference sequence). This CDR3 spans 16 amino acids. Here the CDR3 reads CSARLGTGGDDYGYTF. Written as DNA, the CDR3 is TGCAGTGCTAGACTCGGGACAGGGGGCGATGACTATGGCTACACCTTC.

This clonotype was detected only a few times. The V call is TRBV4-2, the J call TRBJ2-5; D is possibly TRBD2 (6 bases). Germline assignment: CDR1 LGHNA and CDR2 YNFKEQ. Trimming pared 0 bases from V and 1 base from J, leaving 18 bases between. The CDR3 is 18 amino acids. The CDR3 DNA reads as TGTGCCAGCAGCCAAGATCGAGACACGGGGGACCTCCAAGAGACCCAGTACTTC. It is translated as CASSQDRDTGDLQETQYF.

This clonotype was observed a handful of times. This chain connects TRBV7-2 to TRBJ1-2; TRBD1 agrees at 7 bases. The CDR3 consists of 12 residues. J lost 9 bases, V lost 3 bases, and 4 bases had no gene match. Germline V gene lookup returns CDR1 SGHTA and CDR2 FQGNSA. The CDR3 reads CASSFETGSYTF. As DNA, the CDR3 is TGTGCCAGCAGCTTTGAGACAGGGAGCTACACCTTC.

The rearrangement uses TRBV4-1 and TRBJ1-5; D might be TRBD1 (6 bases). The CDR3 consists of 15 residues. CDR1 is MGHRA and CDR2 is YSYEKL in the germline V gene. The V gene lost 4 bases and the J gene lost 5 bases, with 15 bases spanning the gap. The CDR3 is CASSLRWTAYQPQHF. The CDR3, as DNA: TGCGCCAGCAGCCTTCGGTGGACAGCCTATCAGCCCCAGCATTTT.

This clonotype was counted a few times. The rearrangement joins TRBV20-1 to TRBJ1-5; D ambiguous. The ends were cut back, 3 bases at V and 1 base at J, with 7 bases in the middle. Germline CDR1 reads DFQATT; CDR2 reads SNEGSKA (reference sequence). The CDR3 is made up of 13 amino acids. The CDR3 sequence is CSARDDSNQPQHF. The CDR3 DNA reads as TGCAGTGCTAGGGACGACAGCAATCAGCCCCAGCATTTT.

In its sample, this clonotype was seen a few times. The chain couples TRBV6-5 to TRBJ1-3, with D perhaps TRBD1 (5 bases). Germline-derived CDR1 and CDR2 are MNHEY and SVGAGI. There are 14 residues in the CDR3. V lost 0 bases to trimming and J lost 8 bases, with 11 bases between them. CDR3 amino acids: CASSYSIAGDTIYF. The CDR3 bases are TGTGCCAGCAGTTACTCGATCGCGGGGGACACCATATATTTT.

This clonotype was picked up a small number of times. This chain joins TRBV6-2 or TRBV6-3 and TRBJ1-2, with a weak D call TRBD1 (6 bases). The ends were cut back, 6 bases at V and 4 bases at J, with 18 bases in the middle. The CDR3 totals 15 residues. From germline, CDR1 is MNHEY and CDR2 SVGEGT. The CDR3 loop reads CASRPPDRPAYGYTF. The DNA for the CDR3 is TGTGCCAGCAGGCCCCCTGACAGGCCCGCCTATGGCTACACCTTC.

This clonotype was seen many times. This chain uses TRBV5-1 with TRBJ1-2, with D unclear. Trimming removed 2 bases at V and 6 bases at J, with 17 bases between. Germline V lookup: CDR1 SGHRS, CDR2 YFSETQ. This CDR3 spans 15 amino acids. CDR3 sequence (DNA): TGCGCCAGCAGCTTTGGAGATCGCCCGGCTCATGGCTACACCTTC. Translation gives CASSFGDRPAHGYTF.

This clonotype was found many times. The chain employs TRBV12-3 or TRBV12-4 and TRBJ1-2, with D uncertain. V was trimmed by 5 bases and J by 4 bases, leaving 11 bases between them. The CDR3 runs to 13 residues. The CDR3 is CASSEGQVYGYTF. CDR3 DNA: TGTGCCAGCAGTGAGGGCCAGGTCTATGGCTACACCTTC.

This chain connects TRBV18 to TRBJ1-6; D is possibly TRBD1 (6 bases). Per the germline V gene, CDR1 is KGHSH and CDR2 is LQKENI. Deletions cut 3 bases from V and 8 bases from J, with 11 bases between. CDR3 length: 14 amino acids. DNA of the CDR3: TGTGCCAGCTCACCTGCAGGGGATGATTCACCCCTCCACTTT. Its protein product is CASSPAGDDSPLHF.

This chain uses TRBV27 with TRBJ2-1; D unclear. V shed 2 bases and J shed 7 bases, with 15 bases lying between them. CDR3 length: 15 amino acids. In germline, CDR1 is MNHEY, CDR2 SMNVEV (reference sequence). This CDR3 is CASSLRLVYGNEQFF. CDR3 coding DNA: TGTGCCAGCAGTTTAAGATTGGTGTATGGGAATGAGCAGTTCTTC.

The V and J genes are TRBV6-5 and TRBJ1-6; a weak D match, TRBD1 (6 bases). V was pared by 6 bases and J by 0 bases, with 12 bases between. CDR3 length: 16 amino acids. Germline V gene sequence: CDR1 MNHEY, CDR2 SVGAGI. The CDR3: CASSWDTGSYNSPLHF. CDR3 nucleotide sequence: TGTGCCAGCAGCTGGGACACCGGCTCCTATAATTCACCCCTCCACTTT.

This rearrangement joins TRBV7-2 to TRBJ2-5, with D perhaps given as TRBD1 or TRBD2 (6 bases each). The CDR3 runs 13 residues. V dropped 6 bases and J dropped 5 bases, with 13 bases sitting between them. Germline CDR1 and CDR2: SGHTA and FQGNSA. CDR3 region: CASRVGAGETQYF. The CDR3 DNA reads TGTGCCAGCAGAGTGGGGGCGGGGGAGACCCAGTACTTC.

This clonotype came up a few times. The rearrangement links TRBV5-1 to TRBJ2-1; 9 nucleotides align to TRBD2. Trimming removed 0 bases from V and 6 bases from J; junction bases left unmatched: 4. Per germline, CDR1 SGHRS and CDR2 YFSETQ. CDR3 length: 15 residues. The CDR3 bases are TGCGCCAGCAGCTTGGAGAGCGGGGGGCGCAATGAGCAGTTCTTC. Translating gives CASSLESGGRNEQFF.

The sample holds a few counts of this clonotype. J is TRBJ1-3 and V is TRBV7-2, with D possibly matching TRBD1 (6 bases). CDR3 length: 13 amino acids. The ends were cut back, 5 bases at V and 4 bases at J, with 9 bases in the middle. The germline gives CDR1 SGHTA, CDR2 FQGNSA. For the CDR3, the DNA is TGTGCCAGCAGCCCAGACAGGGGAAACACCATATATTTT. This codes for CASSPDRGNTIYF.

The chain employs TRBV5-1 and TRBJ2-5, with 8 bases that match TRBD2. Trimming removed 0 bases from V and 4 bases from J; junction bases left unmatched: 11. The CDR3 sequence is 17 residues long. CDR1 and CDR2 (germline): SGHRS, YFSETQ. CDR3 bases: TGCGCCAGCAGCTTGGAACGGGGGGGCAGGGAAAGAGAGACCCAGTACTTC. Protein: CASSLERGGRERETQYF.

This clonotype was observed a handful of times. The chain employs TRBV6-5 and TRBJ2-1; perhaps TRBD1 as D (6 bases). CDR1 MNHEY and CDR2 SVGAGI come from the germline V gene. Trimming took off 0 bases at V and 6 bases at J, with 9 bases between the two ends. The CDR3 extends over 14 amino acids. CDR3 nucleotide sequence: TGTGCCAGCAGTTACTCGGACAGCGGCAATGAGCAGTTCTTC. Translated: CASSYSDSGNEQFF.